This T cell receptor beta chain came from a study of human T cells and chemical hapten exposure. MiXCR, run by TCRdb on the RACE reads, gives a single entry per CDR3 protein. This table holds over 100,000 distinct CDR3 sequences, about a tenth found once. V lost 6 bases and J 10 bases, leaving 18 bases between the germline ends. This CDR3 spans 13 amino acids. This clonotype has at least ten counts. Sample time point: patch test 2, 6 weeks after DPC sensitization. Treatment defined: therapeutic diphenylcyclopropenone sensitization with weekly scalp DPC. This TCR was recovered from a woman in her forties with alopecia areata. Some clones in this sample may be carry-over from other donors' samples. The source was whole blood, collected in connection with sensitization to the hapten diphenylcyclopropenone (DPC). The chain uses TRBV12-3 or TRBV12-4 and TRBJ1-1, with D hard to call. The CDR3 region has the DNA TGTGCCAGCAGCCCTCGGAAAGGTGAGGTAGCTTTCTTT. Its protein product is CASSPRKGEVAFF.